This record covers a single T cell receptor (beta chain). This entry is derived from a study of T cells in narcolepsy. Germline CDR1 reads SGHDN; CDR2 reads FVKESK. This CDR3 is 13 amino acids long. Measured with immunoSEQ multiplex PCR; TCRdb has only the in-frame clones, and not every one. The sample has 35,000 or so clones; about 85% are singletons. The sequence was collected from a human donor with narcolepsy. Source material: CD45RA- memory CD4+ T cells from PBMCs. The chain joins TRBV14 to TRBJ2-5, with a tentative D call TRBD1 (6 bases). The DNA end lines up better with TRBJ2-7; the J call may be wrong. The CDR3 DNA reads as TGTGCCAGCAGCTCCACAGGGAGAAACGAGCAGTACTTC. It translates to CASSSTGRNEQYF.